These 9 T cell receptor beta chains were all obtained from the same sample, sequenced in a study of blood T cells in healthy people across ages. The authors ran a second PCR of 7 to 11 cycles using a sample-barcoded 5' primer and a J-beta primer mix. TCRdb reprocessed the 5' RACE reads with MiXCR, giving one entry per CDR3 protein. The profile covers approximately 790,000 distinct CDR3 sequences, with 62% appearing a single time and around a quarter taken by the ten largest. Input material: blood. The receptor set was obtained from a man between 25 and 39 years old in good health.

The V and J genes are TRBV10-3 and TRBJ1-2, with TRBD1 identical over 7 bases. Germline values: CDR1 ENHRY, CDR2 SYGVKD. The CDR3 extends over 12 amino acids. J gave up 6 bases and V 6 bases, and 4 bases lay outside the gene matches. CDR3 sequence (DNA): TGTGCCATCAGCGACAGGGAGAATGGCTACACCTTC. This codes for CAISDRENGYTF.

This chain links TRBV12-3 or TRBV12-4 with TRBJ1-5; TRBD1 matches at 7 bases. V dropped 6 bases and J dropped 1; count of bases not matched to a gene: 12. CDR3 length equals 17 residues. This CDR3 is CASRAWDRSLSNQPQHF. The CDR3 DNA is TGTGCCAGCAGGGCTTGGGACAGATCTTTGAGCAATCAGCCCCAGCATTTT.

V is TRBV7-2 and J is TRBJ2-7; D is uncertain. Per the germline V gene, CDR1 is SGHTA and CDR2 is FQGNSA. This CDR3 comprises 13 residues. Trimming removed 6 bases at V and 3 bases at J, with 12 bases between. CDR3 in DNA: TGTGCCAGCAGTCTCATCACGAACTACGAGCAGTACTTC. It codes for CASSLITNYEQYF.

There are a few counts of this clonotype. V usage is TRBV5-1 and J usage is TRBJ2-5; D is perhaps TRBD1 (6 bases). V lost 4 bases and J lost 4, with 11 bases in between. The CDR3 runs to 13 residues. Germline V gives CDR1 SGHRS, CDR2 YFSETQ. This CDR3 reads CASSQQGRETQYF. CDR3 bases: TGCGCCAGCAGCCAACAGGGTCGAGAGACCCAGTACTTC.

This sequence joins TRBV7-3 and TRBJ2-4; D is perhaps TRBD2 (6 bases). The CDR3 runs to 14 residues. Trimming removed 5 bases from V and 8 bases from J, with 16 bases in between. Germline values: CDR1 SGHTA, CDR2 FQGTGA. This chain's CDR3 is CASSMQGGPDIQYF. The CDR3 region has the DNA TGTGCCAGCAGCATGCAGGGAGGCCCAGACATTCAGTACTTC.

This clonotype was detected only a few times. The chain carries TRBV29-1 and TRBJ1-4, with D possibly TRBD1 on 5 matching bases. Trimming removed 5 bases at V and 2 bases at J, with 9 bases between. Germline-derived CDR1 and CDR2 are SQVTM and ANQGSEA. This CDR3 is 13 amino acids long. CDR3 amino acids: CSVRDGTNEKLFF. The CDR3 DNA sequence: TGCAGCGTTCGGGACGGGACTAATGAAAAACTGTTTTTT.

The chain is built from TRBV20-1 and TRBJ2-2, with 7 bases that match TRBD2. The CDR3 runs to 15 residues. Per the germline V gene, CDR1 is DFQATT and CDR2 is SNEGSKA (reference sequence). V trimming: 7 bases; J trimming: 5 bases; junction bases outside the gene matches: 13. CDR3 nucleotide sequence: TGCAGTGACTCAGGCCGGGGGGAACCTACCGGGGAGCTGTTTTTT. It is translated as CSDSGRGEPTGELFF.

The V and J genes are TRBV12-3 or TRBV12-4 and TRBJ1-2; 7 bases agree with TRBD1. Trimming took 6 bases from V and 5 from J; bases not matched to a gene: 12. The CDR3 loop spans 15 amino acids. The CDR3 DNA reads TGTGCCAGCAGACCTCAGGGGGGCGTAGGGTATGGCTACACCTTC. It encodes CASRPQGGVGYGYTF.

This clonotype was recorded only once. This chain joins TRBV7-9 and TRBJ2-7, with a weak D call TRBD2 (5 bases). CDR1 and CDR2 (germline): SEHNR, FQNEAQ (reference sequence). V shed 5 bases and J shed 0 bases, with 14 bases lying between them. The CDR3 totals 15 residues. This CDR3 is CASSTIRTSSYEQYF. The CDR3 DNA follows: TGTGCCAGCAGCACGATCCGTACTAGCTCCTACGAGCAGTACTTC.